Given below is one TCR beta chain in context. The antigen remains unidentified. There are 16 residues in the CDR3. V lost 0 bases to trimming and J lost 4 bases; unmatched junction nucleotides: 8. Germline V gives CDR1 SNHLY, CDR2 FYNNEI. This sample stems from a study of CD8 T cells in ankylosing spondylitis. Quantitative barcoded 5'-RACE was used to prepare TCR beta libraries. Via MiXCR, TCRdb re-called the 5' RACE reads, giving one row per CDR3 protein. The sample carries a few hundred thousand distinct CDR3 sequences, around 22% recorded once. Study-wide results and caveats: Among TCR beta sequences, a motif of roughly 8 highly homologous variants appeared characteristic of ankylosing spondylitis blood. Within peripheral blood, clones linked to disease were CD8+ and relatively rare.

The sequence was collected from a male donor with ankylosing spondylitis. The chain recombines TRBV2 with TRBJ1-2, with TRBD1 matching 7 bases. Material: blood, either unsorted or a sorted T cell fraction (not recorded which). CDR3 DNA sequence: TGTGCCAGCAGTGAAGCCGGAGGGGGCTCTATCTATGGCTACACCTTC. Translated: CASSEAGGGSIYGYTF.